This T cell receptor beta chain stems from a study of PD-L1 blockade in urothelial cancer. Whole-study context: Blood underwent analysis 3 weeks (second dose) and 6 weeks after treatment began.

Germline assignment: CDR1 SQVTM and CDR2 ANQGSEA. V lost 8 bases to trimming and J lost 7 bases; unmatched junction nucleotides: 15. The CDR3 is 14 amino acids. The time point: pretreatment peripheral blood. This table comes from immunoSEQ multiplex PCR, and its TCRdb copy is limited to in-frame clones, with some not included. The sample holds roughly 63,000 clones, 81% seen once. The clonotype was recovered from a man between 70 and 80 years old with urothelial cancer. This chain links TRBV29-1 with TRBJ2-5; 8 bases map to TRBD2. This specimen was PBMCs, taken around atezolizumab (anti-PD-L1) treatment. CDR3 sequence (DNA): TGCAGCTCATCCAGAGCGGGAGCCCCGGGGACCCAGTACTTC. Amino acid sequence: CSSSRAGAPGTQYF.